There are a few counts of the clone carrying this TCR beta chain. Its antigen is still unknown. The sample comes from a study of cytomegalovirus exposure and HLA in healthy donors. Findings of the study overall: A link between a missense DCLRE1C variant and TCR beta V- and J-gene trimming emerged from a later analysis. A highly shared variant cluster was judged a likely technical artifact. Another analysis was done later, and it associated roughly 15,000 TCR beta sequences with HLA alleles at 0.05 false discovery rate. In vitro assays verified that a few CMV-associated chains recognized CMV antigens specifically.

The PCR employed 60 Vbeta primers together with 13 Jbeta primers. Assay: immunoSEQ multiplex PCR; the TCRdb copy retains only in-frame clones and omits some. The sample includes approximately 110,000 clones, 65% seen only once; the top ten take 3% to 4.5%. V was cut by 5 bases and J by 3 bases, with 8 bases left in between. The CDR3 loop spans 13 amino acids. Germline CDR1 reads SNHLY; CDR2 reads FYNNEI. The genes are TRBV2 and TRBJ2-1; a possible D gene is TRBD1 (6 bases). The TCR originated in a man aged 30 to 45 in good health and CMV-seropositive. Sequencing input: PBMCs. CDR3 protein: CASSSQGYNEQFF. In nucleotides, the CDR3 is TGTGCCAGCAGTTCACAGGGCTACAATGAGCAGTTCTTC.